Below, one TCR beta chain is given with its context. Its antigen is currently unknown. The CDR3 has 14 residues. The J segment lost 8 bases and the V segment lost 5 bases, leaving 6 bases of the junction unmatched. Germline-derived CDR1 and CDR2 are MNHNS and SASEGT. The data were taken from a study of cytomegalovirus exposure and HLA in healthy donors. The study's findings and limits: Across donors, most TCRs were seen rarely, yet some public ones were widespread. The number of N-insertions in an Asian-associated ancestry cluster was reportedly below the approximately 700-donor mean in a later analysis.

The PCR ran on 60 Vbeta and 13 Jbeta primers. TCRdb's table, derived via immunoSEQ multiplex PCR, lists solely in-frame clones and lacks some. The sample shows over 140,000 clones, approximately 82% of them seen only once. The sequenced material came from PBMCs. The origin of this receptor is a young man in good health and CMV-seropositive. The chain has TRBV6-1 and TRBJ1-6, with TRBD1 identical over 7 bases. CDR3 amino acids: CASSRQGADSPLHF. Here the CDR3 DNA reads TGTGCCAGCAGTAGACAGGGAGCCGATTCACCCCTCCACTTT.